This is a list of T cell receptor beta chains from one sample in a study of T-cell memory formation after mild COVID-19. TCRdb re-derived calls from the 5' RACE reads in MiXCR, one entry per CDR3 protein. The data hold hundreds of thousands of distinct CDR3 sequences, with about a fifth observed a single time. The sequenced material came from PBMCs or a T cell subset sorted from them (not recorded which). These receptors originate from an adult woman who had mild COVID-19 (a few samples of this study predate the infection). Cell type and time point are not known. Each CDR3 is given with its conserved first and last residue. The D gene is left open where the match is weak. Not all rows give a size; the values are once, few, many and, for expanded clones, a class.

j_gene,abundance,v_gene,d_gene,CDR3aa,CDR3nt
TRBJ2-3,NA,TRBV2,NA,CASSVQRGHTDTQYF,TGTGCCAGCAGTGTTCAGCGGGGACACACAGATACGCAGTATTTT
TRBJ2-1,few,TRBV29-1,NA,CSVGAGNSYNEQFF,TGCAGCGTTGGGGCCGGGAACTCCTACAATGAGCAGTTCTTC
TRBJ1-1,few,TRBV2,NA,CASSDRAIGREAFF,TGTGCCAGCAGTGACAGGGCCATTGGGCGTGAAGCTTTCTTT
TRBJ1-1,NA,TRBV12-3/TRBV12-4,NA,CASTPGAGNSNTEAFF,TGTGCCAGCACCCCCGGAGCGGGGAATTCGAACACTGAAGCTTTCTTT
TRBJ2-5,NA,TRBV19,NA,CASTSTSRGAQYF,TGTGCCAGTACTTCGACTAGCAGGGGGGCCCAGTACTTC
TRBJ1-1,NA,TRBV5-6,NA,CASSLNRGRAFF,TGTGCCAGCAGCTTAAACAGAGGTAGAGCTTTCTTT
TRBJ2-5,NA,TRBV7-9,TRBD1,CASSPSTGQARETQYF,TGTGCCAGCAGCCCAAGCACGGGACAGGCGAGGGAGACCCAGTACTTC
TRBJ2-3,NA,TRBV5-1,NA,CASSLGAGAFTDTQYF,TGCGCCAGCAGCTTAGGGGCGGGGGCTTTCACAGATACGCAGTATTTT
TRBJ2-1,NA,TRBV7-2,TRBD2,CASSLETSAYNEQFF,TGTGCCAGCAGCTTGGAGACTAGCGCCTACAATGAGCAGTTCTTC
TRBJ2-1,NA,TRBV11-2,NA,CASSPGLDPYNEQFF,TGTGCCAGCAGCCCCGGACTGGACCCCTACAATGAGCAGTTCTTC
TRBJ2-1,NA,TRBV29-1,TRBD2,CSVPGTSGKTGAYNEQFF,TGCAGCGTTCCCGGGACTAGCGGAAAAACGGGCGCCTACAATGAGCAGTTCTTC
TRBJ1-3,NA,TRBV2,NA,CASSPLTSGNTIYF,TGTGCCAGCAGTCCTCTGACCTCTGGAAACACCATATATTTT
TRBJ2-7,few,TRBV24-1,NA,CATSDSSPGDPYEQYF,TGTGCCACCAGTGATTCTAGCCCGGGGGACCCCTACGAGCAGTACTTC
TRBJ2-1,NA,TRBV11-2,TRBD2,CASSLASPRTSGAYNEQFF,TGTGCCAGCAGCTTAGCCTCACCCAGGACTAGCGGGGCTTACAATGAGCAGTTCTTC
TRBJ2-3,few,TRBV5-4,TRBD2,CASSLARTSGGGDTQYF,TGTGCCAGCAGCTTGGCAAGGACTAGCGGGGGTGGAGATACGCAGTATTTT
TRBJ2-2,NA,TRBV4-1,NA,CASSQGTARLTGELFF,TGCGCCAGCAGCCAAGGGACAGCGCGGCTCACCGGGGAGCTGTTTTTT
TRBJ2-7,few,TRBV7-9,TRBD1,CASSLGTGKLDYEQYF,TGTGCCAGCAGCTTGGGGACAGGGAAGTTAGACTACGAGCAGTACTTC
TRBJ1-1,few,TRBV6-6,NA,CASSYSSDGRSPEAFF,TGTGCCAGCAGTTACTCATCGGACGGGCGATCCCCTGAAGCTTTCTTT
TRBJ1-1,few,TRBV18,NA,CASSPVRENTEAFF,TGTGCCAGCTCCCCCGTGAGGGAGAACACTGAAGCTTTCTTT
TRBJ1-2,few,TRBV6-1,NA,CASSGAPNYGYTF,TGTGCCAGCAGTGGGGCGCCCAACTATGGCTACACCTTC
TRBJ2-1,few,TRBV7-9,TRBD1,CASSDRDRYNEQFF,TGTGCCAGCAGCGACCGGGACAGATACAATGAGCAGTTCTTC
TRBJ1-1,few,TRBV2,NA,CASSLSSRTDAFF,TGTGCCAGCAGCCTCTCAAGTCGGACAGACGCTTTCTTT
TRBJ2-7,NA,TRBV27,TRBD1,CASSSGTGKYEQYF,TGTGCCAGCAGTTCCGGGACAGGGAAGTACGAGCAGTACTTC
TRBJ1-2,few,TRBV2,TRBD1,CASRTGSGANYGYTF,TGTGCCAGCAGGACAGGGTCAGGCGCTAACTATGGCTACACCTTC
TRBJ2-1,NA,TRBV5-1,NA,CASSFQVSEQFF,TGCGCCAGCAGCTTTCAGGTCAGCGAGCAGTTCTTC
TRBJ2-3,few,TRBV5-1,TRBD2,CASSYIAGGPTDTQYF,TGCGCCAGCAGCTATATAGCGGGGGGGCCGACAGATACGCAGTATTTT
TRBJ2-2,NA,TRBV11-2,NA,CASSSMYLNTGELFF,TGTGCCAGCAGCTCTATGTACTTGAACACCGGGGAGCTGTTTTTT
TRBJ2-2,NA,TRBV6-5,NA,CASSRQPNTGELFF,TGTGCCAGCAGTCGACAGCCTAACACCGGGGAGCTGTTTTTT
TRBJ2-1,NA,TRBV6-5,NA,CASSYSAGSYNEQFF,TGTGCCAGCAGTTACTCGGCAGGCTCCTACAATGAGCAGTTCTTC
TRBJ2-5,few,TRBV11-1,NA,CASSLMDWKYQETQYF,TGTGCCAGCAGCTTAATGGACTGGAAGTACCAAGAGACCCAGTACTTC
TRBJ1-2,NA,TRBV25-1,TRBD1,CASSDDSQGARGYTF,TGTGCCAGCAGTGACGACTCTCAGGGGGCGCGGGGCTACACCTTC
TRBJ1-1,NA,TRBV5-1,NA,CASSLGRLAQGNTEAFF,TGCGCCAGCAGCTTGGGGCGGTTGGCACAGGGCAACACTGAAGCTTTCTTT
TRBJ1-1,few,TRBV7-6,NA,CASSPFGFTNTEAFF,TGTGCCAGCAGCCCTTTCGGGTTTACGAACACTGAAGCTTTCTTT
TRBJ2-5,few,TRBV7-9,NA,CATPDPTGTQYF,TGTGCCACCCCCGATCCCACCGGGACCCAGTACTTC
TRBJ1-1,NA,TRBV4-1,TRBD1,CASSQPGQGFREAFF,TGCGCCAGCAGCCAACCGGGACAGGGATTTCGTGAAGCTTTCTTT
TRBJ2-3,NA,TRBV7-6,NA,CASSFKGGVSTDTQYF,TGTGCCAGCAGCTTTAAGGGCGGGGTTAGCACAGATACGCAGTATTTT